Included here is one TCR beta chain sequence, with context. The antigen remains undetermined. This sample is part of a study of cytomegalovirus exposure and HLA in healthy donors. With V trimmed by 3 bases and J by 5 bases, 0 bases remained unmatched. Germline values: CDR1 SGHTA, CDR2 FQGTGA. This CDR3 is built from 13 residues. Study-wide results and limits: The authors later found most CMV-associated TCR beta chains appeared HLA-restricted. A missense DCLRE1C variant was associated with V- and J-gene trimming of TCR beta chains in a later analysis, and an independent cohort replicated the association. Investigators reported approximately 170 TCR beta chains as tied to cytomegalovirus.

The PCR used 60 Vbeta and 13 Jbeta primers. The repertoire was sequenced with immunoSEQ multiplex PCR; TCRdb's copy has only in-frame clones and lacks some. Of roughly 100,000 clones in the sample, about 74% were seen once. The sequenced material came from PBMCs. This chain connects TRBV7-3 to TRBJ2-2; 7 nucleotides line up with TRBD2. This receptor was taken from a male donor in good health and CMV-seropositive. This CDR3 reads CASSFGGTGELFF. CDR3 in DNA: TGTGCCAGCAGCTTCGGGGGGACCGGGGAGCTGTTTTTT.